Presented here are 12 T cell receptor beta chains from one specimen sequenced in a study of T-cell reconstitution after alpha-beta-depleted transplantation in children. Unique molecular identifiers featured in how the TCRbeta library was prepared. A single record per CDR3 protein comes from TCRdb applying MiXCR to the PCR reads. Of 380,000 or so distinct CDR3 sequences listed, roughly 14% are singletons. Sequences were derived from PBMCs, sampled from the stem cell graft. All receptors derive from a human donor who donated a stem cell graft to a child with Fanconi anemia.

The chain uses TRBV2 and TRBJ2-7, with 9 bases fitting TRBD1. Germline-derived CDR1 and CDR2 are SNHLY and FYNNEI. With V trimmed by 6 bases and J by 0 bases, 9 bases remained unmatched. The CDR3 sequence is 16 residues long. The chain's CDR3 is CASRDPGQGSSYEQYV. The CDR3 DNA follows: TGTGCCAGCAGGGATCCCGGACAGGGGAGCTCCTACGAGCAGTACGTC.

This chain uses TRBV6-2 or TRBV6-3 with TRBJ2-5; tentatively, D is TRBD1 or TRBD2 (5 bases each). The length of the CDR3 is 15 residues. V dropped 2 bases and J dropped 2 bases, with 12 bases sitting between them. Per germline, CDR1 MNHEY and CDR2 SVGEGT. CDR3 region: CASSYPGPEQETQYF. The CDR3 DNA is TGTGCCAGCAGTTACCCGGGACCAGAACAAGAGACCCAGTACTTC.

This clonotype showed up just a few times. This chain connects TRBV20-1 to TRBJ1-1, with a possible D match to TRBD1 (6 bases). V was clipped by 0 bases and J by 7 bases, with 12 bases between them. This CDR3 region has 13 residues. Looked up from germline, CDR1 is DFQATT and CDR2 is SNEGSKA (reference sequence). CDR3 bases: TGCAGTGCTAGAGAGGGGGCACTTCGTGAAGCTTTCTTT. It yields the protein CSAREGALREAFF.

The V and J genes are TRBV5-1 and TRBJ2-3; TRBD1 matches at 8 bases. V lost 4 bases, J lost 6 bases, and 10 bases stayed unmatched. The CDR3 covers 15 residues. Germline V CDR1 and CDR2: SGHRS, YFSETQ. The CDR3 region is CASSIDRGRVDTQYF. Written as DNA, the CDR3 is TGCGCCAGCAGCATAGACAGGGGTAGGGTTGATACGCAGTATTTT. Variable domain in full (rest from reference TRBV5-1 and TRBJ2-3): KAGVTQTPRYLIKTRGQQVTLSCSPISGHRSVSWYQQTPGQGLQFLFEYFSETQRNKGNFPGRFSGRQFSNSRSEMNVSTLELGDSALYLCASSIDRGRVDTQYFGPGTRLTVL.

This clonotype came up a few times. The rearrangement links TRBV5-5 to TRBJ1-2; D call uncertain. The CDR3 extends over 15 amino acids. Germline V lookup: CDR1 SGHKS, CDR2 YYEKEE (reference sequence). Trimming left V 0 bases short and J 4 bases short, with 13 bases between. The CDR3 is CASSLVLGESYGYTF. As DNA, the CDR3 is TGTGCCAGCAGCTTGGTCCTTGGGGAGTCCTATGGCTACACCTTC.

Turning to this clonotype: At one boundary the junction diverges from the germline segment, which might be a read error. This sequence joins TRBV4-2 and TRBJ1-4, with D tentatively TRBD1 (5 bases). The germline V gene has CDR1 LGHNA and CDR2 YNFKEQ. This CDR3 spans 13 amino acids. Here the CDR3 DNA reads TGTGCCAGCAGCCAAACCACAGGTCCCTGGCTTTATTTT. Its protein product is CASSQTTGPWLYF.

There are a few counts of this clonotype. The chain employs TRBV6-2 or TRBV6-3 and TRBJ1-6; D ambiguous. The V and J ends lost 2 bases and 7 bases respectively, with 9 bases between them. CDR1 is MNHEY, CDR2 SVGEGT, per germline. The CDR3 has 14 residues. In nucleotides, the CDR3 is TGTGCCAGCAGTTACGTACAGCCGAATTCACCCCTCCACTTT. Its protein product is CASSYVQPNSPLHF.

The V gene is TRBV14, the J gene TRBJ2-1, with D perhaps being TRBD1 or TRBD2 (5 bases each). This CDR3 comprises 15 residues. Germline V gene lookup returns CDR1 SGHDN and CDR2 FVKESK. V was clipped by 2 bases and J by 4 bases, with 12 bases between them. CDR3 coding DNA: TGTGCCAGCAGCCAACGGGGCTCAAGGTACAATGAGCAGTTCTTC. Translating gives CASSQRGSRYNEQFF.

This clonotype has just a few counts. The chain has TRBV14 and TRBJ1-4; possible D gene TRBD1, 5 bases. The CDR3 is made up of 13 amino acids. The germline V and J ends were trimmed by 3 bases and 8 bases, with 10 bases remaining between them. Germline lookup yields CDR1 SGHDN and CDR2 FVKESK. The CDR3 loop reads CASSQYRREKLFF. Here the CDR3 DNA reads TGTGCCAGCAGCCAGTACAGGAGAGAAAAACTGTTTTTT.

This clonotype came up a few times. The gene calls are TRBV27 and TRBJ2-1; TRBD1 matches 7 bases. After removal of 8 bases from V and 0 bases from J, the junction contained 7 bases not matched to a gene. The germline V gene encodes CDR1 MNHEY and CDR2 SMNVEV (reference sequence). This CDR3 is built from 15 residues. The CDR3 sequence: CASQGTESSYNEQFF. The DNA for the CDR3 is TGTGCCAGCCAGGGGACAGAGAGCTCCTACAATGAGCAGTTCTTC.

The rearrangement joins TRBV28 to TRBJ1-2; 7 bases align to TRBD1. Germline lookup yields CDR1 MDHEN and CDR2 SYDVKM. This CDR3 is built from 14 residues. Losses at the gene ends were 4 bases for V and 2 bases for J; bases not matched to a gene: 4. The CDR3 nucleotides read TGTGCCAGCAGTTACCCGACAGGGAACTATGGCTACACCTTC. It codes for CASSYPTGNYGYTF.

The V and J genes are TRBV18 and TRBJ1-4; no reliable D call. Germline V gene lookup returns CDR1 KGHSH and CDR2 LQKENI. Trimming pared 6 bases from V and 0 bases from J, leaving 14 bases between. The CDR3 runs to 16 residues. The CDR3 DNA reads TGTGCCAGCTCTCCGGACCTTAAAGCAACTAATGAAAAACTGTTTTTT. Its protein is CASSPDLKATNEKLFF.